The 30 T cell receptor beta chains listed next were all sequenced from one sample in a study of T-cell memory formation after mild COVID-19. From the 5' RACE reads, TCRdb called clonotypes with MiXCR, one entry per CDR3 protein. The sample carries over 300,000 distinct CDR3 sequences, about 20% recorded once. Source material: PBMCs or a T cell subset sorted from them (not recorded which). Receptors originate from a man aged 18 to 29 who had mild COVID-19 (a few samples of this study predate the infection). Cell type and time point are not known.

The J gene is TRBJ2-7, the V gene TRBV6-5; D not certain. The CDR3 loop spans 14 amino acids. The germline V gene encodes CDR1 MNHEY and CDR2 SVGAGI. V was shortened by 5 bases and J by 4 bases, with 15 bases between the two germline ends. DNA for the CDR3: TGTGCCAGCAGTCGGACGGTAAAGGGTTACGAGCAGTACTTC. This translates into CASSRTVKGYEQYF.

This clonotype was detected a few times. The rearrangement links TRBV5-1 to TRBJ1-4; 7 bases are shared with TRBD1. The length of the CDR3 is 12 residues. V lost 4 bases to trimming and J lost 8 bases; unmatched junction nucleotides: 2. CDR1 and CDR2 (germline): SGHRS, YFSETQ. The CDR3 is CASSRTGEKLFF. Here the CDR3 DNA reads TGCGCCAGCAGCCGGACAGGAGAAAAACTGTTTTTT.

Only a few counts were recorded for this clonotype. In DNA form, the CDR3 reads TGCGCCAGCACCACAGGACAGGGACGAGAGACCCAGTACTTC. Its translation is CASTTGQGRETQYF. The V gene is TRBV5-1, the J gene TRBJ2-5; 8 bases line up with TRBD1. The CDR3 is 14 residues long. Trimming removed 6 bases from V and 4 bases from J; junction bases left unmatched: 8. Germline CDR1 and CDR2: SGHRS and YFSETQ.

There are a few counts of this clonotype. The gene calls are TRBV12-3 or TRBV12-4 and TRBJ1-2, with D possibly matching TRBD1 (5 bases). The CDR3 is 12 amino acids. V lost 8 bases and J lost 7, with 14 bases in between. The chain's CDR3 is CASARDVSGYTF. The CDR3 coding sequence is TGTGCCAGCGCCAGGGACGTATCTGGCTACACCTTC.

This clonotype was detected only a few times. The J gene is TRBJ1-6, the V gene TRBV2; 10 positions match TRBD1. Germline values: CDR1 SNHLY, CDR2 FYNNEI. CDR3 length: 14 residues. The ends lost 7 bases at V and 7 bases at J; junction bases unmatched: 4. CDR3 in amino acids: CASTWTGGNSPLHF. CDR3 nucleotides: TGTGCCAGCACCTGGACAGGGGGGAATTCACCCCTCCACTTT. Full variable domain (remainder filled in from reference TRBV2 and TRBJ1-6): EPEVTQTPSHQVTQMGQEVILRCVPISNHLYFYWYRQILGQKVEFLVSFYNNEISEKSEIFDDQFSVERPDGSNFTLKIRSTKLEDSAMYFCASTWTGGNSPLHFGNGTRLTVT.

This chain connects TRBV4-1 to TRBJ1-5; weak D call: TRBD1 (5 bases). The CDR3 runs to 16 residues. Germline V gene lookup returns CDR1 MGHRA and CDR2 YSYEKL. The V end was cut by 1 base, the J end by 3 bases, with 13 bases between. The CDR3 coding sequence is TGCGCCAGCAGCCAAGGCGGCAGGGCGAACAATCAGCCCCAGCATTTT. Protein product: CASSQGGRANNQPQHF.

This clonotype was seen a few times. The chain combines TRBV5-1 with TRBJ1-2, with a possible D match to TRBD1 (6 bases). The CDR3 covers 13 residues. Trimming took off 0 bases at V and 6 bases at J, with 9 bases between the two ends. CDR1 SGHRS and CDR2 YFSETQ come from the germline V gene. The CDR3 DNA is TGCGCCAGCAGCTTGGGTGGGGGCGATGGCTACACCTTC. This translates into CASSLGGGDGYTF.

This clonotype has only one observation. The chain links TRBV12-3 or TRBV12-4 to TRBJ1-1, with D possibly TRBD1 on 5 matching bases. CDR3 length equals 14 residues. Trimming pared 5 bases from V and 7 bases from J, leaving 17 bases between. CDR3 bases: TGTGCCAGCAGTCCCGGGACGGCGAGCGATGAAGCTTTCTTT. Its translation is CASSPGTASDEAFF.

This clonotype has just a few counts. In nucleotides, the CDR3 is TGCAGCGTTGTGGACGGATCGAATCAGCCCCAGCATTTT. Protein: CSVVDGSNQPQHF. The genes are TRBV29-1 and TRBJ1-5; D is ambiguous. Germline values: CDR1 SQVTM, CDR2 ANQGSEA. This CDR3 has 13 residues. V was clipped by 4 bases and J by 4 bases, with 11 bases between them.

This clonotype appeared a few times. This CDR3 reads CASSPTASGNTIYF. For the CDR3, the DNA is TGTGCCAGCTCACCGACAGCCTCTGGAAACACCATATATTTT. This chain joins TRBV18 and TRBJ1-3; maybe TRBD1 (5 bases). V shed 3 bases and J shed 0 bases, with 6 bases lying between them. CDR1 and CDR2 (germline): KGHSH, LQKENI. This CDR3 spans 14 amino acids.

This clonotype was recorded at least ten times. The chain is built from TRBV5-1 and TRBJ1-2; D not certain. Germline CDR1 and CDR2: SGHRS and YFSETQ. The V and J ends lost 4 bases and 7 bases respectively, with 17 bases between them. CDR3 length equals 14 residues. This chain's CDR3 is CASSEPSRPSGYTF. CDR3 sequence (DNA): TGCGCCAGCAGCGAGCCCTCGCGGCCCAGTGGCTACACCTTC.

In its sample, this clonotype was seen a few times. The chain is built from TRBV4-1 and TRBJ2-5, with a possible D match to TRBD2 (5 bases). This CDR3 has 16 residues. Germline V CDR1 and CDR2: MGHRA, YSYEKL. Trimming left V 4 bases short and J 0 bases short, with 15 bases between. CDR3 bases: TGCGCCAGCAGCCTCTCACCCGCCGGGAACCAAGAGACCCAGTACTTC. Its protein product is CASSLSPAGNQETQYF.

The chain links TRBV7-6 to TRBJ2-5, with D possibly matching TRBD1 (6 bases). CDR1 and CDR2 from the germline V gene are SGHVS and FNYEAQ. The length of the CDR3 is 16 residues. V was pared by 2 bases and J by 2 bases, with 15 bases between. This chain's CDR3 is CASSLTGRGSQETQYF. The CDR3 DNA is TGTGCCAGCAGCTTAACAGGGAGAGGGTCACAAGAGACCCAGTACTTC.

Only a few counts were recorded for this clonotype. The chain employs TRBV3-1 and TRBJ1-2, with a possible D match to TRBD1 (6 bases). CDR1 and CDR2 from the germline V gene are LGHDT and YNNKEL (reference sequence). The V end was cut by 5 bases, the J end by 6 bases, with 10 bases between. The CDR3 is 12 residues long. In nucleotides, the CDR3 is TGTGCCAGCAGCTACACAGGGAATGGCTACACCTTC. Amino acid sequence: CASSYTGNGYTF.

This chain joins TRBV15 and TRBJ1-2; D unclear. The germline V gene has CDR1 LNHNV and CDR2 YYDKDF (reference sequence). The CDR3 covers 12 residues. The V and J ends lost 1 base and 7 bases respectively, with 7 bases between them. CDR3 in amino acids: CATSRGWVGYTF. The CDR3 DNA is TGTGCCACCAGCAGAGGATGGGTTGGCTACACCTTC. Filled out from reference TRBV15 and TRBJ1-2, the complete variable domain reads DAMVIQNPRYQVTQFGKPVTLSCSQTLNHNVMYWYQQKSSQAPKLLFHYYDKDFNNEADTPDNFQSRRPNTSFCFLDIRSPGLGDTAMYLCATSRGWVGYTFGSGTRLTVV.

CDR3 in amino acids: CSARTGQGSYEQYF. CDR3 DNA sequence: TGCAGTGCCCGCACGGGACAGGGCTCCTACGAGCAGTACTTC. The V gene is TRBV20-1, the J gene TRBJ2-7; the match to TRBD1 covers 9 bases. Trimming cost V 6 bases and J 0 bases; bases outside gene matches: 6. This CDR3 region has 14 residues. Germline V gene sequence: CDR1 DFQATT, CDR2 SNEGSKA (reference sequence).

This clonotype has more than one count but fewer than ten. The genes are TRBV7-9 and TRBJ1-1, with 9 bases fitting TRBD1. V shed 3 bases and J 8 bases; nucleotides not matched to a gene: 4. CDR3 length equals 13 residues. Germline V gene lookup returns CDR1 SEHNR and CDR2 FQNEAQ (reference sequence). The DNA of the CDR3 is TGTGCCAGCAGCTTTCGGGACAGGGCGGAAGCTTTCTTT. This codes for CASSFRDRAEAFF.

This clonotype came up a few times. This sequence joins TRBV9 and TRBJ1-2, with 7 bases fitting TRBD1. Germline loops: CDR1 SGDLS, CDR2 YYNGEE. This CDR3 is 16 amino acids long. Trimming at V came to 2 bases and at J to 1 base, leaving 8 bases not matched to a gene. In nucleotides, the CDR3 is TGTGCCAGCAGCGTTTGGCCAGGGGGGAGTAACTATGGCTACACCTTC. Protein sequence: CASSVWPGGSNYGYTF.

J is TRBJ2-7 and V is TRBV29-1; D possibly corresponds to TRBD1 (5 bases). The CDR3 totals 11 residues. The germline V gene has CDR1 SQVTM and CDR2 ANQGSEA. V was cut by 5 bases and J by 6 bases, with 11 bases left in between. The DNA of the CDR3 is TGCAGCGTTCAGGGAATCCGCGAGCAGTACTTC. This sequence encodes CSVQGIREQYF.

This clonotype appeared a few times. The chain uses TRBV5-1 and TRBJ1-1; D gene ambiguous. The CDR3 extends over 15 amino acids. Trimming left V 1 base short and J 1 base short, with 11 bases between. Germline CDR1 and CDR2: SGHRS and YFSETQ. The CDR3 coding sequence is TGCGCCAGCAGCTTGAAGGCCGCAAGGAACACTGAAGCTTTCTTT. Protein: CASSLKAARNTEAFF.

The chain joins TRBV6-5 to TRBJ1-1; D uncertain. CDR3 size: 12 residues. The germline V gene has CDR1 MNHEY and CDR2 SVGAGI. V was pared by 5 bases and J by 5 bases, with 9 bases between. As DNA, the CDR3 is TGTGCCAGCAGTGCCTCGTATACTGAAGCTTTCTTT. Protein: CASSASYTEAFF.

This clonotype has only a few counts. This chain connects TRBV6-2 or TRBV6-3 to TRBJ2-5; TRBD1 agrees at 9 bases. CDR1 is MNHEY and CDR2 is SVGEGT in the germline V gene. CDR3 length: 15 residues. Trimming cost V 6 bases and J 4 bases; bases outside gene matches: 9. CDR3: CASSPFGTGPETQYF. CDR3 coding DNA: TGTGCCAGCAGCCCGTTCGGGACAGGGCCAGAGACCCAGTACTTC.

This clonotype was observed a few times. The rearrangement uses TRBV30 and TRBJ2-7; D gene uncertain. Per the germline V gene, CDR1 is GTSNPN and CDR2 is SVGIG (reference sequence). CDR3 length equals 11 residues. The V end was cut by 3 bases, the J end by 2 bases, with 5 bases between. In DNA, the CDR3 is TGTGCCTGGAGCGAAGCCTACGAGCAGTACTTC. Translation gives CAWSEAYEQYF.

V usage is TRBV20-1 and J usage is TRBJ1-2; D might be TRBD1 (6 bases). Germline CDR1 DFQATT, CDR2 SNEGSKA (reference sequence). V shed 5 bases and J shed 3 bases, with 13 bases lying between them. The CDR3 sequence is 13 residues long. This CDR3 is CSAPREGDYGYTF. Written as DNA, the CDR3 is TGCAGTGCTCCCCGGGAGGGGGACTATGGCTACACCTTC.

This clonotype was detected a few times. V and J are TRBV11-1 and TRBJ1-1; 7 bases match TRBD1. CDR3 length: 15 amino acids. Germline CDR1 reads SGHAT; CDR2 reads FQDESV (reference sequence). V lost 1 base, J lost 4 bases, and 6 bases stayed unmatched. The CDR3 coding sequence is TGTGCCAGCAGCTTAGTGGAGGGGGCTGGCACTGAAGCTTTCTTT. Its protein product is CASSLVEGAGTEAFF.

This clonotype has a count of ten or more. The chain links TRBV20-1 to TRBJ1-4; unclear D gene. The CDR3 runs 14 residues. Germline V CDR1 and CDR2: DFQATT, SNEGSKA (reference sequence). Trimming took off 1 base at V and 7 bases at J, with 13 bases between the two ends. The CDR3 DNA follows: TGCAGTGCTAGAGGGACCATCCTCGGTGAAAAACTGTTTTTT. As protein: CSARGTILGEKLFF.

In this sample, this clonotype turned up a few times. The chain has TRBV7-8 and TRBJ1-5; 7 bases fit TRBD1. The trim removed 1 base at V and 7 bases at J, leaving 7 bases unmatched. Germline values: CDR1 SGHVS, CDR2 FQNEAQ. CDR3 length: 15 residues. The CDR3 sequence: CASSLVTGERQPQHF. The CDR3 region has the DNA TGTGCCAGCAGCTTAGTTACAGGGGAGAGGCAGCCCCAGCATTTT.

The chain employs TRBV20-1 and TRBJ2-7; TRBD1 is a possible D gene (5 bases). In germline, CDR1 is DFQATT, CDR2 SNEGSKA (reference sequence). Trimming left V 6 bases short and J 3 bases short, with 9 bases between. The CDR3 is 11 amino acids. The chain's CDR3 is CSASTDYEQYV. DNA of the CDR3: TGCAGTGCGTCGACAGACTACGAGCAGTACGTC.

The chain combines TRBV20-1 with TRBJ2-7; 7 positions match TRBD1. Germline CDR1 and CDR2: DFQATT and SNEGSKA (reference sequence). The V segment lost 1 base and the J segment 4 bases; nucleotides outside the gene matches: 4. The CDR3 is 13 amino acids. The DNA of the CDR3 is TGCAGTGCTAGAGTCCCAGGGGGATACGAGCAGTACTTC. This encodes CSARVPGGYEQYF.

This clonotype has only a few counts. V usage is TRBV12-3 or TRBV12-4 and J usage is TRBJ1-1, with unresolved D. The V end lost 7 bases, the J end lost 5 bases, and 11 bases lay between the germline ends. This CDR3 contains 12 residues. The CDR3 region has the DNA TGTGCCAGCAACGCATTTCTAACTGAAGCTTTCTTT. Protein: CASNAFLTEAFF.